This TCR beta chain was recorded in a study of shared clonotypes between healthy human individuals. General observations from the study: Tissues were not sampled, only blood, and their repertoires likely differ.

CDR1 and CDR2 (germline): SGHTA, FQGNSA. Trimming removed 5 bases at V and 3 bases at J, with 15 bases between. The CDR3 is 15 residues long. Clones were read by immunoSEQ multiplex PCR, and TCRdb kept only the in-frame ones, dropping some. Of roughly 1.5 million clones in the sample, approximately 98% were seen once. This clone was found once. Its antigen is not identified. The split of CD4+ cells yielded CD45RA+ naive and CD45RA-negative memory subsets. The chain links TRBV7-2 to TRBJ2-3; D is perhaps TRBD1 (6 bases). The sequenced material came from naive CD4+ T cells sorted from blood. Specified subset: CD45RA+ positively selected. The TCR comes from a man aged 25 to 40 in good health. Here the CDR3 reads CASSELGAKTDTQYF. The CDR3 nucleotides read TGTGCCAGCAGCGAATTGGGGGCGAAGACAGATACGCAGTATTTT.